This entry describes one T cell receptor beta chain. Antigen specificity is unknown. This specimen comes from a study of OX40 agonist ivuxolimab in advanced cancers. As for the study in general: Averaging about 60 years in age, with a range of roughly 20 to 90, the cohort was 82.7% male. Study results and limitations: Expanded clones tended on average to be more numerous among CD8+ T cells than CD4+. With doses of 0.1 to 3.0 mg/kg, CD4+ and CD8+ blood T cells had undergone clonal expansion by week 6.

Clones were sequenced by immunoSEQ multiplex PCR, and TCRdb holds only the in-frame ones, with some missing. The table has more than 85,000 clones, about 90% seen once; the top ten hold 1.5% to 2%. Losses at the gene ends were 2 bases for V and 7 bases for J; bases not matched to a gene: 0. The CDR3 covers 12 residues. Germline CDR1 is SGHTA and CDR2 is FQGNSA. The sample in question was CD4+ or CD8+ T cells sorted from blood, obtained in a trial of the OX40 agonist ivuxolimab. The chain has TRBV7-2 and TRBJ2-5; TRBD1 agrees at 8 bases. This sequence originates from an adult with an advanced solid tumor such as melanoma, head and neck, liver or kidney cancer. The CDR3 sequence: CASSLTGGTQYF. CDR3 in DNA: TGTGCCAGCAGCTTAACAGGGGGGACCCAGTACTTC.